The rows below give T cell receptor beta chains drawn from one sample of a study of cytotoxic CD8 clonotypes in ibrutinib-treated CLL. This table comes from immunoSEQ multiplex PCR, and its TCRdb copy is limited to in-frame clones, with some not included. The data show tens of thousands of clones, roughly 85% seen once. This sample comprised PBMCs, obtained after 24 months of ibrutinib treatment. The receptors were gathered from a human donor with chronic lymphocytic leukemia. The CDR3 runs from the conserved cysteine through the conserved F or W. The D gene is left open where the match is weak. Not all rows give a size; the values are once, few, many and, for expanded clones, a class.

v_call	d_call	clone_size	j_call	cdr3_aa	cdr3_nt
TRBV19	NA	NA	TRBJ2-3	CASSLMGTSTDTQYF	TGTGCCAGTTCACTTATGGGGACTAGCACAGATACGCAGTATTTT
TRBV4-2	NA	NA	TRBJ2-7	CASGRTYEQYF	TGTGCCAGCGGACGAACCTACGAGCAGTACTTC
TRBV9	NA	NA	TRBJ2-5	CASSVGGQETQYF	TGTGCCAGCAGCGTAGGAGGGCAAGAGACCCAGTACTTC
TRBV5-6	NA	NA	TRBJ2-7	CASSLVGTYEQYF	TGTGCCAGCAGCTTGGTGGGGACCTACGAGCAGTACTTC
TRBV5-1	NA	NA	TRBJ2-2	CASSTGTHNTGELFF	TGCGCCAGCAGCACCGGGACACATAACACCGGGGAGCTGTTTTTT
TRBV6-1	NA	NA	TRBJ2-3	CASSPGPGRDTQYF	TGTGCCAGCAGTCCGGGCCCGGGGCGGGATACGCAGTATTTT
TRBV27	NA	NA	TRBJ1-3	CASSPSGPTNRNTIYF	TGTGCCAGCAGTCCCTCGGGCCCGACCAATAGAAACACCATATATTTT
TRBV7-2	TRBD2	NA	TRBJ2-2	CASSFVAGGPNTGELFF	TGTGCCAGCAGCTTCGTAGCGGGAGGGCCGAACACCGGGGAGCTGTTTTTT
TRBV5-4	NA	NA	TRBJ1-2	CASSLGTTGNYGYTF	TGTGCCAGCAGCTTGGGGACGACCGGTAACTATGGCTACACCTTC
TRBV7-2	NA	NA	TRBJ1-1	CASGQAQRTEAFF	TGTGCCAGCGGGCAGGCACAAAGAACTGAAGCTTTCTTT
TRBV15	NA	NA	TRBJ2-3	CATSLYPSTDTQYF	TGTGCCACCAGCCTTTACCCCAGCACAGATACGCAGTATTTT
TRBV5-4	TRBD2	NA	TRBJ2-1	CASSSGLAGPVGEQFF	TGTGCCAGCAGCTCGGGACTAGCGGGACCCGTCGGTGAGCAGTTCTTC
TRBV4-2	NA	NA	TRBJ2-5	CASSQEMAGETQYF	TGTGCCAGCAGCCAAGAAATGGCGGGAGAGACCCAGTACTTC
TRBV9	TRBD2	NA	TRBJ2-7	CASSVAGGLGGEQYF	TGTGCCAGCAGCGTAGCGGGGGGGCTAGGAGGCGAGCAGTACTTC
TRBV5-4	TRBD2	NA	TRBJ2-3	CASSSSSGRSTDTQYF	TGTGCCAGCAGCTCATCTAGCGGGCGTAGCACAGATACGCAGTATTTT
TRBV2	TRBD2	NA	TRBJ2-1	CASSEAGGPSNEQFF	TGTGCCAGCAGTGAGGCGGGAGGGCCGTCCAATGAGCAGTTCTTC
TRBV10-3	TRBD2	NA	TRBJ2-3	CAINGGTTDTQYF	TGTGCCATCAACGGGGGGACCACAGATACGCAGTATTTT
TRBV27	TRBD2	once	TRBJ2-3	CASSLSGTNTDTQYF	TGTGCCAGCAGTTTATCTGGGACTAACACAGATACGCAGTATTTT
TRBV9	NA	NA	TRBJ2-4	CASSVSGHPENIQYF	TGTGCCAGCAGCGTAAGCGGCCACCCCGAAAACATTCAGTACTTC
TRBV6-1	NA	NA	TRBJ2-7	CASRLAPGLLYEQYF	TGTGCCAGCAGACTCGCCCCGGGACTCCTCTACGAGCAGTACTTC
TRBV25-1	NA	NA	TRBJ2-5	CASGGQTRTQYF	TGTGCCAGTGGAGGGCAGACCAGGACCCAGTACTTC
TRBV7-2	TRBD1	NA	TRBJ2-7	CASSQYDRVRNEQYF	TGTGCCAGCAGCCAGTACGACAGGGTTCGGAACGAGCAGTACTTC
TRBV6-5	NA	NA	TRBJ1-5	CASSPEGGRNQPQHF	TGTGCCAGCAGTCCCGAGGGGGGGCGCAATCAGCCCCAGCATTTT
TRBV10-3	NA	NA	TRBJ2-3	CAIRGDRSTDTQYF	TGTGCCATCAGGGGAGACAGAAGCACAGATACGCAGTATTTT
TRBV6-4	NA	NA	TRBJ2-7	CASSDYGLPPSSRTYEQYF	TGTGCCAGCAGTGATTACGGACTACCCCCGTCTTCGAGAACCTACGAGCAGTACTTC
TRBV9	TRBD2	NA	TRBJ2-1	CASSVASGSGTYNEQFF	TGTGCCAGCAGCGTAGCTAGCGGTAGCGGGACTTACAATGAGCAGTTCTTC
TRBV7-9	TRBD1	NA	TRBJ2-7	CASSLPGDSSYEQYF	TGTGCCAGCAGCCTTCCTGGGGACAGCTCCTACGAGCAGTACTTC
TRBV7-9	TRBD1	NA	TRBJ2-7	CASSPKDRVTYEQYF	TGTGCCAGCAGCCCTAAGGACAGGGTCACCTACGAGCAGTACTTC
TRBV19	TRBD2	once	TRBJ2-1	CASSTLAGGMNEQFF	TGTGCCAGTAGCACACTAGCGGGAGGGATGAATGAGCAGTTCTTC
TRBV19	TRBD1	NA	TRBJ1-5	CASTSGTGDYSNQPQHF	TGTGCCAGTACTTCCGGGACAGGGGACTATAGCAATCAGCCCCAGCATTTT
TRBV6-6	NA	NA	TRBJ2-2	CASSYPTGAVTGELFF	TGTGCCAGCAGTTACCCCACGGGAGCGGTCACCGGGGAGCTGTTTTTT
TRBV6-6	NA	NA	TRBJ2-7	CASRRPGQTYEQYF	TGTGCCAGCAGACGTCCGGGACAAACCTACGAGCAGTACTTC
TRBV9	TRBD2	NA	TRBJ2-7	CASSAGLAGVYEQYF	TGTGCCAGCAGCGCCGGACTAGCGGGAGTTTACGAGCAGTACTTC
TRBV20-1	NA	NA	TRBJ2-1	CSAREAVGQFF	TGCAGTGCTAGAGAAGCCGTCGGGCAGTTCTTC
TRBV9	TRBD2	NA	TRBJ2-7	CASSPSLAGVDEQYF	TGTGCCAGCAGCCCGTCTCTAGCGGGAGTCGACGAGCAGTACTTC
TRBV27	TRBD2	once	TRBJ2-1	CASSSLTSGSYEQFF	TGTGCCAGCAGTTCCCTGACTAGCGGGAGCTATGAGCAGTTCTTC
TRBV5-8	NA	many	TRBJ2-3	CASIGDDTQYF	TGTGCCAGCATCGGGGACGATACGCAGTATTTT
TRBV5-1	TRBD1	NA	TRBJ2-2	CASSSPGQGAPSGTGGELFF	TGCGCCAGCAGCTCACCGGGACAGGGGGCTCCTAGCGGGACTGGCGGGGAGCTGTTTTTT
TRBV28	TRBD2	NA	TRBJ2-2	CASSRIGGNRVTGELFF	TGTGCCAGCAGTCGAATCGGGGGGAATCGGGTCACCGGGGAGCTGTTTTTT
TRBV11-2	TRBD1	NA	TRBJ2-7	CASSTNRDRSSYEQYF	TGTGCCAGCAGCACTAACCGGGACAGGAGCTCCTACGAGCAGTACTTC
TRBV6-4	NA	few	TRBJ2-4	CASSEVGGAGNIQYF	TGTGCCAGCAGTGAGGTGGGGGGCGCAGGAAACATTCAGTACTTC
TRBV5-4	NA	NA	TRBJ2-2	CASSKPGPQGPGELFF	TGTGCCAGCAGCAAACCCGGGCCGCAGGGTCCCGGGGAGCTGTTTTTT
TRBV27	TRBD1	NA	TRBJ2-7	CASSLSGTGAHEQYF	TGTGCCAGCAGTTTATCCGGGACAGGGGCCCACGAGCAGTACTTC
TRBV9	TRBD2	once	TRBJ2-2	CASSDLAGEFGELFF	TGTGCCAGCAGCGACCTAGCGGGAGAATTCGGGGAGCTGTTTTTT
TRBV11-3	NA	NA	TRBJ2-1	CASSLRGPGGNEQFF	TGTGCCAGCAGCTTGAGGGGGCCAGGAGGGAATGAGCAGTTCTTC
TRBV5-1	NA	NA	TRBJ2-4	CASSLGRGAKNIQYF	TGCGCCAGCAGCTTGGGGAGGGGAGCCAAAAACATTCAGTACTTC
TRBV7-3	NA	NA	TRBJ2-7	CASSPSDGEQYF	TGTGCCAGCAGTCCCTCCGACGGCGAGCAGTACTTC
TRBV13	TRBD1	NA	TRBJ2-1	CASSYGTGGNEQFF	TGTGCCAGCAGTTACGGGACAGGGGGCAATGAGCAGTTCTTC
TRBV6-5	NA	once	TRBJ2-7	CASGRSKSSYEQYF	TGTGCCAGCGGAAGAAGCAAAAGCTCCTACGAGCAGTACTTC
TRBV5-4	NA	NA	TRBJ1-1	CASSSSLTGLNTEAFF	TGTGCCAGCAGCAGCTCCCTGACAGGTCTGAACACTGAAGCTTTCTTT
TRBV14	TRBD2	NA	TRBJ2-7	CASSQVKLAGAAYEQYF	TGTGCCAGCAGCCAAGTTAAACTAGCGGGAGCCGCCTACGAGCAGTACTTC
TRBV18	NA	NA	TRBJ2-1	CASSPSGHLNEQFF	TGTGCCAGCTCACCCTCCGGACACCTCAATGAGCAGTTCTTC
TRBV28	NA	NA	TRBJ2-7	CASSPPGASSYEQYF	TGTGCCAGCAGTCCGCCGGGAGCCAGCTCCTACGAGCAGTACTTC
TRBV7-2	NA	NA	TRBJ2-3	CASSLAFTRADTQYF	TGTGCCAGCAGCTTAGCGTTTACCCGAGCAGATACGCAGTATTTT